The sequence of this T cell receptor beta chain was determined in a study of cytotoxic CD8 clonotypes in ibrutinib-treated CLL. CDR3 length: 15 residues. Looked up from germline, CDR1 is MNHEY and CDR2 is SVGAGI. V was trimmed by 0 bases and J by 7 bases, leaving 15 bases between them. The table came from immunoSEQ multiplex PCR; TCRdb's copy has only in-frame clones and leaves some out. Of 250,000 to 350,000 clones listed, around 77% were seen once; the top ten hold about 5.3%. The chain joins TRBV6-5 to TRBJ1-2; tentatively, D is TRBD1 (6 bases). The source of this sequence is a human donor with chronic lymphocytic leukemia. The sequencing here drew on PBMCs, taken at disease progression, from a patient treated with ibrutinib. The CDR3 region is CASSYSIRGAVGYTF. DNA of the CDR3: TGTGCCAGCAGTTACTCGATAAGGGGGGCAGTTGGCTACACCTTC.